The 18 T cell receptor beta chains reported below all come from one sample, sequenced in a study of blood T cell repertoires in COVID-19. TCRdb's table, derived via immunoSEQ multiplex PCR, lists solely in-frame clones and lacks some. The table shows hundreds of thousands of clones, with around 90% occurring only once. Sequenced material: peripheral blood. Every receptor here comes from a woman younger than 35 who had recovered from COVID-19.

The chain carries TRBV3-1 (or the pseudogene TRBV3-2) and TRBJ2-5; D perhaps matches TRBD2 (6 bases). V was clipped by 1 base and J by 7 bases, with 19 bases between them. Germline V gene sequence: CDR1 LGHDT, CDR2 YNNKEL (reference sequence). The CDR3 is 16 residues long. CDR3 amino acids: CASSQGRRDGTRTQYF. The CDR3 region has the DNA TGTGCCAGCAGCCAAGGGCGCCGGGACGGGACTCGGACCCAGTACTTC.

The chain uses TRBV10-2 and TRBJ2-1; perhaps TRBD1 as D (5 bases). The CDR3 runs 14 residues. Trimming took 8 bases from V and 6 from J, leaving 17 bases between them. Germline CDR1 reads WSHSY; CDR2 reads SAAADI. CDR3 DNA: TGCGCCAGCCAAGGGGCATTAGTCGGCAATGAGCAGTTCTTC. Encoded protein: CASQGALVGNEQFF.

The J gene is TRBJ1-2, the V gene TRBV4-3; possibly TRBD1 for D (5 bases). The CDR3 runs 13 residues. Germline assignment: CDR1 LGHNA and CDR2 YSLEER. V dropped 4 bases and J dropped 2 bases, with 8 bases sitting between them. The CDR3 here is CASSLGLNYGYTF. CDR3 nucleotides: TGCGCCAGCAGCCTGGGACTAAACTATGGCTACACCTTC.

The CDR3 loop is CASSAQGKETQYF. Here the CDR3 DNA reads TGTGCCAGCAGCGCACAGGGGAAGGAGACCCAGTACTTC. V and J are TRBV9 and TRBJ2-5; 7 positions agree with TRBD1. The CDR3 consists of 13 residues. The germline V gene has CDR1 SGDLS and CDR2 YYNGEE. Germline trimming cut 3 bases from V and 5 bases from J; bases unmatched to any gene: 4.

J is TRBJ1-5 and V is TRBV6-2 or TRBV6-3; a possible D gene is TRBD1 (6 bases). The CDR3 is 16 residues long. V gave up 2 bases and J gave up 8 bases, with 19 bases separating them. Germline assignment: CDR1 MNHEY and CDR2 SVGEGT. The CDR3 DNA is TGTGCCAGCAGTTACCGTCCAGGGGTCCTGGGGGAGCCCCAGCATTTT. Residues: CASSYRPGVLGEPQHF.

The chain carries TRBV6-2 or TRBV6-3 and TRBJ2-5; the match to TRBD2 covers 14 bases. Germline V gives CDR1 MNHEY, CDR2 SVGEGT. The V segment lost 2 bases and the J segment 3 bases; nucleotides outside the gene matches: 2. The CDR3 length is 16 residues. CDR3 in DNA: TGTGCCAGCAGTTACCGACTAGCGGGAGGGGAAGAGACCCAGTACTTC. Translating it yields CASSYRLAGGEETQYF.

The chain joins TRBV18 to TRBJ2-1, with 8 bases that match TRBD1. V shed 2 bases, J shed 15 bases, and the junction held 3 bases outside the gene matches. The germline CDR1 and CDR2 sequences are KGHSH and LQKENI. The CDR3 extends over 11 amino acids. The CDR3 DNA reads as TGTGCCAGCTCACCAGACAGGGGCATGTTCTTC. It is translated as CASSPDRGMFF. The complete variable domain, with remaining parts taken from reference TRBV18 and TRBJ2-1, reads NAGVMQNPRHLVRRRGQEARLRCSPMKGHSHVYWYRQLPEEGLKFMVYLQKENIIDESGMPKERFSAEFPKEGPSILRIQQVVRGDSAAYFCASSPDRGMFFGPGTRLTVL.

The chain couples TRBV24-1 to TRBJ1-2; the match to TRBD1 covers 9 bases. The CDR3 is 14 residues long. Trimming cost V 3 bases and J 6 bases; bases outside gene matches: 4. From germline, CDR1 is KGHDR and CDR2 SFDVKD. The CDR3 here is CATSDTRDRDGYTF. In nucleotides, the CDR3 is TGTGCCACCAGTGATACCCGGGACAGGGATGGCTACACCTTC.

Concerning this clone: At one end, the junction sequence differs from germline, possibly due to a read error. The DNA for the CDR3 is TGTGCCAGCAGCCAAACAGGGAACGCTGAAGCTTTCTTT. Its translation: CASSQTGNAEAFF. V usage is TRBV9 and J usage is TRBJ1-1, with D possibly matching TRBD1 (6 bases). CDR3 length: 13 residues. Germline assignment: CDR1 SGDLS and CDR2 YYNGEE.

The V call is TRBV29-1, the J call TRBJ2-5, with 8 bases identical to TRBD2. Trimming removed 4 bases from V and 0 bases from J; junction bases left unmatched: 4. CDR1 is SQVTM and CDR2 is ANQGSEA in the germline V gene. This CDR3 region has 14 residues. CDR3 loop: CSVVGREYQETQYF. Written as DNA, the CDR3 is TGCAGCGTTGTCGGGAGGGAGTACCAAGAGACCCAGTACTTC.

The rearrangement links TRBV4-3 to TRBJ2-1, with 9 positions matching TRBD2. The V gene end was trimmed by 2 bases and the J gene end by 15 bases; junction bases not matched to a gene: 8. This CDR3 comprises 13 residues. Germline V gene lookup returns CDR1 LGHNA and CDR2 YSLEER. The CDR3 DNA sequence: TGCGCCAGCAGCCAATATAGCGGGGGTGATCTGTTCTTC. This sequence encodes CASSQYSGGDLFF.

This clone appeared a single time. V is TRBV30 and J is TRBJ2-7; D unresolved. The germline V and J ends were trimmed by 0 bases and 4 bases, with 10 bases remaining between them. Germline CDR1 and CDR2: GTSNPN and SVGIG (reference sequence). The CDR3 sequence is 13 residues long. The CDR3 region is CAWSVRGTYEQYV. The CDR3 DNA follows: TGTGCCTGGAGTGTACGCGGAACGTACGAGCAGTACGTC.

The chain uses TRBV28 and TRBJ2-1; 9 positions agree with TRBD2. CDR1 and CDR2 from the germline V gene are MDHEN and SYDVKM. CDR3 length: 16 amino acids. Trimming at V came to 10 bases and at J to 2 bases, leaving 12 bases not matched to a gene. CDR3 loop: CATLAGGADTYNEQFF. CDR3 nucleotide sequence: TGTGCCACACTCGCGGGGGGGGCGGACACCTACAATGAGCAGTTCTTC.

The CDR3 sequence is CASSISGAGTGELFF. The CDR3 DNA reads TGTGCCAGTAGTATTTCGGGAGCTGGTACCGGGGAGCTGTTTTTT. The V call is TRBV19, the J call TRBJ2-2; D is perhaps TRBD2 (6 bases). V was trimmed by 3 bases and J by 5 bases, leaving 13 bases between them. From germline, CDR1 is LNHDA and CDR2 SQIVND (reference sequence). CDR3 length: 15 residues.

The rearrangement joins TRBV11-2 to TRBJ2-2; D might be TRBD2 (6 bases). The germline V gene has CDR1 SGHAT and CDR2 FQNNGV. The CDR3 has 16 residues. Trimming removed 5 bases at V and 2 bases at J, with 15 bases between. CDR3 residues: CASSLNWRVNTGELFF. The DNA for the CDR3 is TGTGCCAGCAGCCTAAACTGGAGGGTTAACACCGGGGAGCTGTTTTTT.

The chain combines TRBV30 with TRBJ2-7, with 7 bases aligning to TRBD1. Germline CDR1 and CDR2: GTSNPN and SVGIG (reference sequence). Germline trimming cut 5 bases from V and 9 bases from J; bases unmatched to any gene: 7. The CDR3 consists of 11 residues. The CDR3 DNA reads TGTGCCTGGGGGACAGTGTCAGGGCAGTACGTC. Translating gives CAWGTVSGQYV.

This clone was seen only a few times. The rearrangement joins TRBV3-1 (or the pseudogene TRBV3-2) to TRBJ1-2, with 8 bases lining up with TRBD1. This CDR3 comprises 12 residues. The trim removed 4 bases at V and 9 bases at J, leaving 4 bases unmatched. The germline CDR1 and CDR2 sequences are LGHDT and YNNKEL (reference sequence). Here the CDR3 DNA reads TGTGCCAGCAGCCCCGGACAGGGTAGCTACACCTTC. This sequence encodes CASSPGQGSYTF.

V usage is TRBV7-9 and J usage is TRBJ2-2, with 10 bases lining up with TRBD1. V gave up 1 base and J gave up 2 bases; unmatched junction bases: 1. This CDR3 contains 16 residues. Per germline, CDR1 SEHNR and CDR2 FQNEAQ (reference sequence). The CDR3, as DNA: TGTGCCAGCAGCTTAGGACAGGGGGCAAACACCGGGGAGCTGTTTTTT. Amino acids: CASSLGQGANTGELFF. Full variable domain (remainder filled in from reference TRBV7-9 and TRBJ2-2): DTGVSQNPRHKITKRGQNVTFRCDPISEHNRLYWYRQTLGQGPEFLTYFQNEAQLEKSRLLSDRFSAERPKGSFSTLEIQRTEQGDSAMYLCASSLGQGANTGELFFGEGSRLTVL.